This T cell receptor beta chain was found in a study of blood T cell repertoires in COVID-19. Background on the study: Collection of acute and convalescent COVID-19 samples took place in the United States, Italy and Spain. PBMCs, B-cell-depleted T cells, or T cells provided the cDNA or gDNA that made up the material.

Germline CDR1 and CDR2: LGHDT and YNNKEL (reference sequence). V shed 4 bases and J 7 bases; nucleotides not matched to a gene: 11. The CDR3 consists of 15 residues. Authors' data handling: Reference gene primer amplification gave estimated nucleated cell counts. The table came from immunoSEQ multiplex PCR; TCRdb's copy has only in-frame clones and leaves some out. The V and J calls and clone size were taken over from that table, and D and trimming were inferred from the DNA. The data show fewer than 400,000 clones, 85% seen once. V is TRBV3-1 (or the pseudogene TRBV3-2) and J is TRBJ1-2; 8 bases align to TRBD1. The clonotype was recovered from a woman aged 18 to 35 with acute or convalescent COVID-19. Sequencing used peripheral blood. The DNA of the CDR3 is TGTGCCAGCAGCCCTCCCGGACAGGGAGTGAGTGGCTACACCTTC. It translates to CASSPPGQGVSGYTF.